This T cell receptor beta chain was found in a study of patients and donors after allogeneic stem cell transplantation. Via MiXCR, TCRdb re-called the RT-PCR reads, giving one row per CDR3 protein. The sample shows over 400,000 distinct CDR3 sequences, 16% of them seen only once. The V end was cut by 0 bases, the J end by 3 bases, with 12 bases between. This CDR3 comprises 16 residues. Germline assignment: CDR1 LGHDT and CDR2 YNNKEL (reference sequence). This clonotype was detected many times. The chain uses TRBV3-1 and TRBJ2-1, with D uncertain. The sequencing input was blood, either unsorted or a sorted T cell fraction (not recorded which). This clonotype originated in a human donor who was either an allogeneic HSCT recipient or a stem cell or donor lymphocyte infusion donor (not recorded which). It is not recorded whose cells these are; they may come from a transplant donor. Here the CDR3 reads CASSQDDILLYNEQFF. In DNA, the CDR3 is TGTGCCAGCAGCCAAGATGACATCCTACTCTACAATGAGCAGTTCTTC.